The rows below give T cell receptor beta chains drawn from one sample of a study of CD8+ T cells in alopecia areata. TCRdb's table, derived via immunoSEQ multiplex PCR, lists solely in-frame clones and lacks some. The sample yields about 210,000 clones, around 43% seen once. Sequenced here: CD4+ T cells sorted from blood, sampled at approximately week 36, from a patient treated with tofacitinib. The receptors here all came from a human donor with alopecia areata. CDR3s include the opening cysteine and the closing phenylalanine or tryptophan. Fields, in order: clone size, J gene, D gene, V gene, CDR3 protein, CDR3 DNA. The D gene is left open where the match is weak. Clone size, where shown, is once, few, many, or a class for clones that have expanded.

size: -
J: TRBJ1-5
D: -
V: TRBV28
CDR3: CASSLNYGRNQPQHF
DNA: TGTGCCAGCAGCCTCAATTACGGACGGAATCAGCCCCAGCATTTT

size: -
J: TRBJ2-1
D: TRBD2
V: TRBV7-2
CDR3: CASSPKRGNEQFF
DNA: TGTGCCAGCAGCCCCAAGCGGGGTAATGAGCAGTTCTTC

size: -
J: TRBJ1-2
D: -
V: TRBV6-1
CDR3: CASSEGEGTGYTF
DNA: TGTGCCAGCAGTGAAGGAGAGGGAACTGGCTACACCTTC

size: -
J: TRBJ2-1
D: -
V: TRBV5-1
CDR3: CASIQRDGGLNEQFF
DNA: TGCGCCAGCATCCAGAGAGATGGAGGGTTGAATGAGCAGTTCTTC

size: few
J: TRBJ2-7
D: TRBD1
V: TRBV28
CDR3: CASSYSRGSSYEQYF
DNA: TGTGCCAGCAGTTATTCCAGGGGGAGCTCCTACGAGCAGTACTTC

size: -
J: TRBJ2-5
D: -
V: TRBV11-2
CDR3: CASSPHWETQYF
DNA: TGTGCCAGCAGCCCCCATTGGGAGACCCAGTACTTC

size: -
J: TRBJ2-5
D: -
V: TRBV29-1
CDR3: CSGEGVGETQYF
DNA: TGCAGCGGGGAAGGGGTCGGAGAGACCCAGTACTTC

size: -
J: TRBJ1-2
D: -
V: TRBV11-2
CDR3: CASSTLDAFGYTF
DNA: TGTGCCAGCAGCACGCTGGATGCCTTTGGCTACACCTTC

size: -
J: TRBJ2-3
D: TRBD2
V: TRBV9
CDR3: CASSPGLAGHTSTDTQYF
DNA: TGTGCCAGCAGCCCGGGACTAGCGGGTCATACTAGCACAGATACGCAGTATTTT

size: few
J: TRBJ1-1
D: -
V: TRBV7-2
CDR3: CASSLATGLGTEAFF
DNA: TGTGCCAGCAGCTTAGCGACGGGGCTCGGCACTGAAGCTTTCTTT

size: once
J: TRBJ2-5
D: TRBD1
V: TRBV15
CDR3: CATSRDFGTEETQYF
DNA: TGTGCCACCAGCAGAGATTTTGGGACAGAAGAGACCCAGTACTTC

size: -
J: TRBJ2-5
D: -
V: TRBV14
CDR3: CASSLGYETQYF
DNA: TGTGCCAGCAGCCTCGGTTATGAGACCCAGTACTTC

size: few
J: TRBJ1-1
D: TRBD1
V: TRBV29-1
CDR3: CSAGQGNTEAFF
DNA: TGCAGCGCCGGACAGGGGAACACTGAAGCTTTCTTT

size: -
J: TRBJ2-1
D: TRBD2
V: TRBV5-1
CDR3: CASSPGGGNEQFF
DNA: TGCGCCAGCAGCCCCGGCGGGGGTAATGAGCAGTTCTTC

size: few
J: TRBJ1-1
D: -
V: TRBV9
CDR3: CASSWGANTEAFF
DNA: TGTGCCAGCAGTTGGGGAGCGAACACTGAAGCTTTCTTT

size: -
J: TRBJ2-7
D: TRBD1
V: TRBV4-2
CDR3: CASSRGAAGQGNEQYF
DNA: TGTGCCAGCAGCCGGGGGGCGGCGGGACAGGGGAACGAGCAGTACTTC

size: -
J: TRBJ2-5
D: TRBD1
V: TRBV5-6
CDR3: CASSWDRQETQYF
DNA: TGTGCCAGCAGCTGGGACAGACAAGAGACCCAGTACTTC

size: few
J: TRBJ2-2
D: -
V: TRBV7-9
CDR3: CASRSGQTNTGELFF
DNA: TGTGCCAGCAGGTCCGGACAGACCAACACCGGGGAGCTGTTTTTT

size: -
J: TRBJ2-7
D: TRBD1
V: TRBV18
CDR3: CASSPRDRVSYEQYF
DNA: TGTGCCAGCTCACCACGGGACAGGGTTTCCTACGAGCAGTACTTC

size: -
J: TRBJ2-1
D: TRBD2
V: TRBV10-3
CDR3: CAINRLAAGEQFF
DNA: TGTGCCATCAACCGACTAGCGGCGGGTGAGCAGTTCTTC

size: -
J: TRBJ2-7
D: -
V: TRBV5-4
CDR3: CASSFSGSYEQYF
DNA: TGTGCCAGCAGCTTCAGCGGTTCCTACGAGCAGTACTTC

size: -
J: TRBJ1-1
D: -
V: TRBV29-1
CDR3: CSVLRAPGGTEAFF
DNA: -

size: -
J: TRBJ1-2
D: -
V: TRBV18
CDR3: CASSPSGDYYGYTF
DNA: TGTGCCAGCTCACCGTCGGGTGATTATTATGGCTACACCTTC

size: few
J: TRBJ2-2
D: TRBD2
V: TRBV7-2
CDR3: CASRVGLAGPTGELFF
DNA: TGTGCCAGCAGAGTGGGACTAGCGGGCCCCACCGGGGAGCTGTTTTTT

size: once
J: TRBJ1-2
D: -
V: TRBV2
CDR3: CASRQSGIGGYTF
DNA: TGTGCCAGCCGCCAGTCAGGGATTGGTGGCTACACCTTC

size: -
J: TRBJ2-5
D: TRBD2
V: TRBV25-1
CDR3: CASNSLAGGRETQYF
DNA: TGTGCCAGCAACTCACTAGCGGGAGGACGAGAGACCCAGTACTTC

size: -
J: TRBJ2-1
D: TRBD1
V: TRBV5-1
CDR3: CASSLESPDRAFSRTVNEQFF
DNA: TGCGCCAGCAGCTTGGAATCCCCGGACAGGGCCTTCTCGCGAACCGTCAATGAGCAGTTCTTC